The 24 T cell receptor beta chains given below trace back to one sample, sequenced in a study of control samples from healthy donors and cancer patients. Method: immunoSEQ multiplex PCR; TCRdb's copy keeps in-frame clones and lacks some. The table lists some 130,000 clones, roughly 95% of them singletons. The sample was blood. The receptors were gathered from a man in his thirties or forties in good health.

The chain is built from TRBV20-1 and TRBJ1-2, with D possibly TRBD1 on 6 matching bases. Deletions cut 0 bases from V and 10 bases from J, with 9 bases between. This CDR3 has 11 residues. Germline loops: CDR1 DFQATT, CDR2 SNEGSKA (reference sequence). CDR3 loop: CSAREPGVYTF. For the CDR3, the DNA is TGCAGTGCTAGAGAACCAGGGGTCTACACCTTC.

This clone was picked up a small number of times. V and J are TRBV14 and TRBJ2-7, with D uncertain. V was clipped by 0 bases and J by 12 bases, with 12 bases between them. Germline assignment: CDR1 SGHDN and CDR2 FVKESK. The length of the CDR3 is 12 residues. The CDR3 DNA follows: TGTGCCAGCAGCCAAGACCATCTAGGGCCGTACTTC. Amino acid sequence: CASSQDHLGPYF.

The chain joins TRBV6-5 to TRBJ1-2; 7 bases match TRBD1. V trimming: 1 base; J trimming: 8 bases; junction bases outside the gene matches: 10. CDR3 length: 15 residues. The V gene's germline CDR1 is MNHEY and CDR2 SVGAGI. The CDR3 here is CASSYLLTGEGGYTF. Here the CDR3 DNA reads TGTGCCAGCAGTTACTTACTCACAGGGGAAGGAGGCTACACCTTC.

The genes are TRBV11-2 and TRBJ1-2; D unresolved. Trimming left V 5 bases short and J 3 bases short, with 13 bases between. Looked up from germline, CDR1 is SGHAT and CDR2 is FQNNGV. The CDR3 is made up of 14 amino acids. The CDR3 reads CASSPRAADYGYTF. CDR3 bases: TGTGCCAGCAGCCCAAGGGCCGCGGACTATGGCTACACCTTC.

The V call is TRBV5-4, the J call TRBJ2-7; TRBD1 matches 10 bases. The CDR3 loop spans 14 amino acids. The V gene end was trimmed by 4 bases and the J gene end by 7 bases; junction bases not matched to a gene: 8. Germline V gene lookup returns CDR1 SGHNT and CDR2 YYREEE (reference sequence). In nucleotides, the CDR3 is TGTGCCAGCAGCCCTGGTGGGACAGGGGAAGAGCAGTACTTC. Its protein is CASSPGGTGEEQYF.

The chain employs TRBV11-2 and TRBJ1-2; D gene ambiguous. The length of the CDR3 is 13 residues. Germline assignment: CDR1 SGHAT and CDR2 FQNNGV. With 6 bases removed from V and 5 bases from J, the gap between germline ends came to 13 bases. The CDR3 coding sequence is TGTGCCAGCAGTCCTTCGGCAGGATATGGCTACACCTTC. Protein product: CASSPSAGYGYTF.

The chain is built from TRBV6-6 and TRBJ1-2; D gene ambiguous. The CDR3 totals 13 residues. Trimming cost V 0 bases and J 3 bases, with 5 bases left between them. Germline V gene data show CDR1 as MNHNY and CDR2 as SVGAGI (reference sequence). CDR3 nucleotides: TGTGCCAGCAGTTACTCAGTCGACTATGGCTACACCTTC. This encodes CASSYSVDYGYTF.

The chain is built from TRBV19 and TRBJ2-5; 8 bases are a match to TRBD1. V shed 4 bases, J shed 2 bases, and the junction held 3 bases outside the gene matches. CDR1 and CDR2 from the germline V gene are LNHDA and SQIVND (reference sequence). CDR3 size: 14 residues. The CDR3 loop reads CASSTRTGQETQYF. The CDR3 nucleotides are TGTGCCAGTAGTACGAGGACAGGGCAAGAGACCCAGTACTTC.

The CDR3: CASSYRDRRTDTQYF. The CDR3 bases are TGTGCCAGCAGTTACAGGGACAGGCGCACAGATACGCAGTATTTT. The rearrangement joins TRBV6-2 or TRBV6-3 to TRBJ2-3; 8 bases align to TRBD1. After removal of 2 bases from V and 1 base from J, the junction contained 2 bases not matched to a gene. The CDR3 is 15 residues long. Per germline, CDR1 MNHEY and CDR2 SVGEGT.

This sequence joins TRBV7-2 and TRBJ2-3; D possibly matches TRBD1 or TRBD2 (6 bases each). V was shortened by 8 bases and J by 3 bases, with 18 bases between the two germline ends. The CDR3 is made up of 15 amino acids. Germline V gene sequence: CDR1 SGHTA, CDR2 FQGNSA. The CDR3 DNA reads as TGTGCCAGCCGTACCGGGGGCTATTTAACAGATACGCAGTATTTT. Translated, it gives CASRTGGYLTDTQYF.

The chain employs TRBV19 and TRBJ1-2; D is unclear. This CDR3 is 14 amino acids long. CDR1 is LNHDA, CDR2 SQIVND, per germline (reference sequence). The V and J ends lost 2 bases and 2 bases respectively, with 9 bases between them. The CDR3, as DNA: TGTGCCAGTAGTATAAATTTGAACAACTATGGCTACACCTTC. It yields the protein CASSINLNNYGYTF.

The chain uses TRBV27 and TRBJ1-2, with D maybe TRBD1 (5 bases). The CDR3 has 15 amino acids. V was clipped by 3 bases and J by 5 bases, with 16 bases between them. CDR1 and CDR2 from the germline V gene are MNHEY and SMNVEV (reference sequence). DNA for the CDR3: TGTGCCAGCAGTTTGGGGCTGGGCTCGGGGTATGGCTACACCTTC. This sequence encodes CASSLGLGSGYGYTF.

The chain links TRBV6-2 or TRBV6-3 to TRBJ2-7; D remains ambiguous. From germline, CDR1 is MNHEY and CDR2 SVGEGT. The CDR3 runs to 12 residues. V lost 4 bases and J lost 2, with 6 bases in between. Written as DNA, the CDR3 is TGTGCCAGCAGTTTTTCTCCCTACGAGCAGTACTTC. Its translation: CASSFSPYEQYF.

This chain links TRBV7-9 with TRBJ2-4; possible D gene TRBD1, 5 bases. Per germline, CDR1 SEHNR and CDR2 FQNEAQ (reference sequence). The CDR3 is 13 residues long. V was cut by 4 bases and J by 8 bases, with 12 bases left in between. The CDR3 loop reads CASSWGGSDIQYF. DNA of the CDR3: TGTGCCAGCAGCTGGGGCGGAAGTGACATTCAGTACTTC.

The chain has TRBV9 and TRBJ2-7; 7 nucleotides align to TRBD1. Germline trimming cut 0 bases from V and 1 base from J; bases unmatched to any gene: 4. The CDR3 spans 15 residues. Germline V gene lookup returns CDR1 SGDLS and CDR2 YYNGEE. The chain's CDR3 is CASSVEGARSYEQYF. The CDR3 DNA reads TGTGCCAGCAGCGTAGAGGGGGCCAGATCCTACGAGCAGTACTTC.

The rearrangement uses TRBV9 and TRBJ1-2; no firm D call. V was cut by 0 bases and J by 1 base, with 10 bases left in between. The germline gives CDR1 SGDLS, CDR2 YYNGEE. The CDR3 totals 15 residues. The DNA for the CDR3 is TGTGCCAGCAGCGTAGTTCCGGGCTTTAACTATGGCTACACCTTC. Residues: CASSVVPGFNYGYTF.

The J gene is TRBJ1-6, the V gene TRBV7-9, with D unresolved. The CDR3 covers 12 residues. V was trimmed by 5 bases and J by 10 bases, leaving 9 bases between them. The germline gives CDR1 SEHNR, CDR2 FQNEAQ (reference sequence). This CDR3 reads CASSPISSPLHF. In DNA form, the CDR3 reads TGTGCCAGCAGCCCAATTAGCTCACCCCTCCACTTT.

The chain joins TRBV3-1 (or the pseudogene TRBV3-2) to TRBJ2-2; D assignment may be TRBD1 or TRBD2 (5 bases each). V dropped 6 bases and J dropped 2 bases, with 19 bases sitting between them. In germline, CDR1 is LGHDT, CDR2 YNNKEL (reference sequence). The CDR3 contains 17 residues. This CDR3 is CASSPKRGRVNTGELFF. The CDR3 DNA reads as TGTGCCAGCAGTCCTAAAAGGGGACGAGTCAACACCGGGGAGCTGTTTTTT.

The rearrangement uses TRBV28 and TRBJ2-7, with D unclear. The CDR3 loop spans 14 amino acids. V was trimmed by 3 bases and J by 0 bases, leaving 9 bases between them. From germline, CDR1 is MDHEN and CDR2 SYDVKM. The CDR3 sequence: CASSLYSSSYEQYF. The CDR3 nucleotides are TGTGCCAGCAGTTTGTACAGTAGCTCCTACGAGCAGTACTTC.

The CDR3: CASSRRWGADGYTF. Written as DNA, the CDR3 is TGTGCCAGCAGTAGGCGCTGGGGGGCGGATGGCTACACCTTC. This chain joins TRBV6-5 and TRBJ1-2; possibly TRBD1 for D (6 bases). Germline V gene sequence: CDR1 MNHEY, CDR2 SVGAGI. The CDR3 length is 14 residues. Trimming removed 5 bases at V and 6 bases at J, with 16 bases between.

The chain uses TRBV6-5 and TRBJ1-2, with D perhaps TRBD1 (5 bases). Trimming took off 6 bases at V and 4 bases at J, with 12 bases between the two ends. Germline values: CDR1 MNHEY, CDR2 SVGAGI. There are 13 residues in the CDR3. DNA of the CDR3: TGTGCCAGCAGGGCACCAGGGATCTATGGCTACACCTTC. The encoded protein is CASRAPGIYGYTF.

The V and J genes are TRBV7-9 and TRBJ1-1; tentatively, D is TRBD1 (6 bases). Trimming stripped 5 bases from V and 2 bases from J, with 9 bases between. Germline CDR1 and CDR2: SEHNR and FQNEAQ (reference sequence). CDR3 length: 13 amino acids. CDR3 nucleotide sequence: TGTGCCAGCAGCCGGACAGCTAACACTGAAGCTTTCTTT. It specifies CASSRTANTEAFF.

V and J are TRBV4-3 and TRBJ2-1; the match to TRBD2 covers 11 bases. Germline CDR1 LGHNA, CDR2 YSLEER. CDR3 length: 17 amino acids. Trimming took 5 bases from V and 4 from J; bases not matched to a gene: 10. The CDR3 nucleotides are TGCGCCAGCAGCTGTGGTATAGCGGGGGGGGTTTACAATGAGCAGTTCTTC. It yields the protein CASSCGIAGGVYNEQFF.

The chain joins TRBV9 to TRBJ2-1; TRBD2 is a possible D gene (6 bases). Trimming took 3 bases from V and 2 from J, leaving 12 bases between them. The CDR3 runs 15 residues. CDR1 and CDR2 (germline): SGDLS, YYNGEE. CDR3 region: CASSGTGGTYNEQFF. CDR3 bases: TGTGCCAGCAGCGGCACTGGCGGGACCTACAATGAGCAGTTCTTC.